This paragraph reports one TCR beta chain. This sample is drawn from a study of cytomegalovirus exposure and HLA in healthy donors. CDR1 and CDR2 from the germline V gene are LNHDA and SQIVND (reference sequence). V was shortened by 5 bases and J by 1 base, with 17 bases between the two germline ends. The CDR3 sequence is 16 residues long. The PCR employed 60 Vbeta primers together with 13 Jbeta primers. The table came from immunoSEQ multiplex PCR; TCRdb's copy has only in-frame clones and leaves some out. Of around 120,000 clones in the sample, about 80% were seen once. The TCR was taken from a human donor in good health. Sequenced: PBMCs. The gene calls are TRBV19 and TRBJ1-1, with D tentatively TRBD1 (5 bases). Here the CDR3 reads CASSDGVGGANTEAFF. The CDR3 nucleotides are TGTGCCAGTAGTGATGGGGTAGGTGGGGCGAACACTGAAGCTTTCTTT.